This TCR beta chain emerged from a study of T cells expressing NK-cell markers. About the research overall: Eight donors were sequenced, of whom seven were HCMV-seropositive, while the remaining one was HCMV-seronegative. Points from the study as a whole: As a fraction of CD8+ T cells, dominant NKG2C+ clonotypes reached roughly 1.0-7.5% in a handful of donors.

Regarding this clonotype: Its specificity is not known.

In germline, CDR1 is SGHRS, CDR2 YFSETQ. The length of the CDR3 is 15 residues. TCR beta libraries carry UMIs added by 5'RACE template switching. TCRdb re-called the 5' RACE reads and shows each CDR3 protein once, DNA omitted. This listing includes more than 120,000 distinct CDR3 sequences. The TCR sequence derives from a man between 18 and 29 years old in good health. The sample was blood T cells: a sorted CD56 or NKG2C T cell subset, CD4+ or CD8+ T cells, or bulk PBMC T cells (not recorded which). The rearrangement joins TRBV5-1 to TRBJ2-7; TCRdb selects TRBD1, and the lack of DNA leaves this call unchecked. The CDR3 sequence is CASSLATGNSYEQYF.